This TCR beta chain was documented in a study of siplizumab effects on memory and regulatory T cells. Overall study findings and caveats: Naive T cells seemed more diverse than memory cells and seemed major alloresponse contributors.

Profiled with immunoSEQ multiplex PCR; TCRdb holds only in-frame clones, not every one. The data show 87,000 or so clones, approximately 90% seen once. There are 12 residues in the CDR3. The V segment lost 2 bases and the J segment 5 bases; nucleotides outside the gene matches: 0. Germline lookup yields CDR1 SQVTM and CDR2 ANQGSEA. Worth noting for this clone: Its antigen is unknown.

The genes are TRBV29-1 and TRBJ1-5, with 7 bases fitting TRBD1. The sample was CD4+ T cells sorted from blood. The clonotype was recovered from a human donor in good health. The CDR3 DNA reads as TGCAGCGTTGAAACAGGGGATCAGCCCCAGCATTTT. Its protein product is CSVETGDQPQHF.